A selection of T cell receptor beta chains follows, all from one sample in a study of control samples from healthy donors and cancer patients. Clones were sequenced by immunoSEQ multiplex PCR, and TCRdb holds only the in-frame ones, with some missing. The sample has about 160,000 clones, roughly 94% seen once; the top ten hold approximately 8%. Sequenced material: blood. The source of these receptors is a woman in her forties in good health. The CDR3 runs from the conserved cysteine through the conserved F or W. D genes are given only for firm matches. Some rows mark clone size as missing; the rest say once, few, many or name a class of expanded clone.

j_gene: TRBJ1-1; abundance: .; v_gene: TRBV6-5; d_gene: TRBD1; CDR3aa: CASSTRGARDEAFF; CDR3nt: TGTGCCAGCAGTACCAGGGGGGCGCGGGACGAAGCTTTCTTT
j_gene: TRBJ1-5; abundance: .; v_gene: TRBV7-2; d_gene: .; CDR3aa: CASSLSYSNQPQHF; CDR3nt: TGTGCCAGCAGCTTAAGCTATAGCAATCAGCCCCAGCATTTT
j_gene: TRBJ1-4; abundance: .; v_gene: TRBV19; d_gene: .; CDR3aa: CASSEWRPPSEKLFF; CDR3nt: TGTGCCAGTAGTGAATGGCGCCCTCCCAGTGAAAAACTGTTTTTT
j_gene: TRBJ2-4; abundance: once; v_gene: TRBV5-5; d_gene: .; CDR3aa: CASSLQGNIQYF; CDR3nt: TGTGCCAGCAGCCTCCAAGGAAACATTCAGTACTTC
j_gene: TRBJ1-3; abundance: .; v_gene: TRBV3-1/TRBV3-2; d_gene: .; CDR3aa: CASSQFSGDYGNTIYF; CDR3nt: TGTGCCAGCAGCCAATTCTCCGGGGACTATGGAAACACCATATATTTT
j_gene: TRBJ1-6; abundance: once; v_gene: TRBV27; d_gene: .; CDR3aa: CASSGGVRRRNSPLHF; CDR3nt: TGTGCCAGCAGTGGCGGGGTCCGGCGTCGTAATTCACCCCTCCACTTT
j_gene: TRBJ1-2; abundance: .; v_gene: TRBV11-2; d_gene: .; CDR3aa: CASSLRQGPYANYGYTF; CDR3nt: TGTGCCAGCAGCTTGCGGCAGGGCCCCTACGCTAACTATGGCTACACCTTC
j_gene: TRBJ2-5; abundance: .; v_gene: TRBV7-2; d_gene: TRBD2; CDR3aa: CASSALRGSGGETQYF; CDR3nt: TGTGCCAGCAGCGCGCTTAGGGGTAGCGGGGGAGAGACCCAGTACTTC
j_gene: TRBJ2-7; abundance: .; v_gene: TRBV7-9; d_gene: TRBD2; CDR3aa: CASSVTSAGEQYF; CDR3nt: TGTGCCAGCAGCGTAACTAGCGCAGGAGAGCAGTACTTC
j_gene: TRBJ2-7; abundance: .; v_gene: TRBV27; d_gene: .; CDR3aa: CASSLGVRGYEQYF; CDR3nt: TGTGCCAGCAGTTTAGGCGTCAGGGGATACGAGCAGTACTTC
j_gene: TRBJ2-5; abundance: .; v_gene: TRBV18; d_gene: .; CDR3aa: CASSPRWGPQETQYF; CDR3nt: TGTGCCAGCTCACCACGCTGGGGGCCACAAGAGACCCAGTACTTC
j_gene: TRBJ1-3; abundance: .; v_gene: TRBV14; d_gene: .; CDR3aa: CASKSWDTRNTIYF; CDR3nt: TGTGCCAGCAAGAGTTGGGACACAAGAAACACCATATATTTT
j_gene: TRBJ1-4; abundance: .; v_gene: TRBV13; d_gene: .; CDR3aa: CASSLMGTSARTNEKLFF; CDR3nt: TGTGCCAGCAGCTTAATGGGGACGTCCGCTAGAACTAATGAAAAACTGTTTTTT
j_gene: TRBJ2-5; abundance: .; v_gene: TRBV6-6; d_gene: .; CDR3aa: CASSYPVASQETQYF; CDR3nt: TGTGCCAGCAGTTACCCTGTCGCGTCCCAAGAGACCCAGTACTTC
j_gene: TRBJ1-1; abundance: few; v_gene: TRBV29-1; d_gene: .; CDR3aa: CSVGGANTEAFF; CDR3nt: TGCAGCGTTGGAGGGGCGAACACTGAAGCTTTCTTT
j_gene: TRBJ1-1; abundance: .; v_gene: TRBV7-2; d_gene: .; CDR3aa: CASTSLTEAFF; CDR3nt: TGTGCCAGCACCTCCCTTACTGAAGCTTTCTTT
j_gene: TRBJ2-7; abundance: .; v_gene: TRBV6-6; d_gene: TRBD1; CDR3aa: CASSLFLDRSYEQYF; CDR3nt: TGTGCCAGCAGTTTATTTTTGGACAGGTCCTACGAGCAGTACTTC
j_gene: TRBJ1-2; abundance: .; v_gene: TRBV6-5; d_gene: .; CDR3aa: CASSYNQVYDYTF; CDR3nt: TGTGCCAGCAGTTACAACCAGGTCTATGACTACACCTTC
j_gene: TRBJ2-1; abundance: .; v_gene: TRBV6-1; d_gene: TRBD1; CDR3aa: CASSAGTGGRAYNEQFF; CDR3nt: TGTGCCAGCAGTGCCGGGACAGGGGGCAGGGCCTACAATGAGCAGTTCTTC
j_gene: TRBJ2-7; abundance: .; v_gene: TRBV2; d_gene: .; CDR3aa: CASSLGGPSYEQYF; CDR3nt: TGTGCCAGCAGTCTGGGGGGGCCATCCTACGAGCAGTACTTC
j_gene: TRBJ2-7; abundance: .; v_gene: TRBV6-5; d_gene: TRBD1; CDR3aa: CASTRDRAYEQYF; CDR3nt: TGTGCCAGCACCCGGGACAGGGCCTACGAGCAGTACTTC
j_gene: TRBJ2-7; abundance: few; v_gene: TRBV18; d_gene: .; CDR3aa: CASSPGVLSDEQYF; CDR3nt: TGTGCCAGCTCACCAGGGGTCCTTAGCGACGAGCAGTACTTC
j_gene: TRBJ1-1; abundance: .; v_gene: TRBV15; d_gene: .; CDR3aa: CATSSRDDTEAFF; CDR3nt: TGTGCCACCAGCAGCCGGGACGACACTGAAGCTTTCTTT
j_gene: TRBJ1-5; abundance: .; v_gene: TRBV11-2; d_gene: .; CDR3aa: CASSLDTGIQPQHF; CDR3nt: TGTGCCAGCAGCTTAGATACAGGGATTCAGCCCCAGCATTTT
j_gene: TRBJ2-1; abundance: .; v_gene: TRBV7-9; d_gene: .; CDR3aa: CASSLVREAYNEQFF; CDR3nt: TGTGCCAGCAGCTTAGTTCGGGAAGCCTACAATGAGCAGTTCTTC
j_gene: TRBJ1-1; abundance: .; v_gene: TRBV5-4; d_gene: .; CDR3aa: CASSLDKNTEAFF; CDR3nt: TGTGCCAGCAGCTTGGATAAGAACACTGAAGCTTTCTTT
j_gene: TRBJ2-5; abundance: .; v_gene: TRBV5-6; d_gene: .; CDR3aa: CASSYGRGARVETQYF; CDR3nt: TGTGCCAGCAGCTACGGGCGGGGCGCCCGCGTTGAGACCCAGTACTTC
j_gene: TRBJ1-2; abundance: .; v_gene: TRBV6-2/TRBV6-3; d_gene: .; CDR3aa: CASSDRPEGYTF; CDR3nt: TGTGCCAGCAGCGACAGGCCGGAAGGCTACACCTTC
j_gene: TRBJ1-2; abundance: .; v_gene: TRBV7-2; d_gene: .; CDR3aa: CASSLFRTYGDGYTF; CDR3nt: TGTGCCAGCAGCTTATTCCGCACATACGGGGATGGCTACACCTTC
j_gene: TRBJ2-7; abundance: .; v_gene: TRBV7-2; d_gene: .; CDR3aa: CASSSRKSTYEQYF; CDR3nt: TGTGCCAGCAGCTCGCGGAAATCAACCTACGAGCAGTACTTC
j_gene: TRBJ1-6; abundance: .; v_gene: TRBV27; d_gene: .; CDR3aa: CASSKGSYNSPLHF; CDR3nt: TGTGCCAGCAGTAAGGGGAGCTATAATTCACCCCTCCACTTT
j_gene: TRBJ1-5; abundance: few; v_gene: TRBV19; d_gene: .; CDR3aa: CASSIQGPRAQHF; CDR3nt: TGTGCCAGTAGTATACAGGGGCCCAGAGCCCAGCATTTT
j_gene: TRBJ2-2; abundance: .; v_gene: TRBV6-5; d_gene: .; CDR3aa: CASSYRVSGELFF; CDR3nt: TGTGCCAGCAGTTACCGCGTGAGCGGGGAGCTGTTTTTT
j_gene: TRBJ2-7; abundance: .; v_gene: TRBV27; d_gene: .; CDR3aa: CASLDSANSYEQYF; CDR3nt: TGTGCCAGCCTCGACAGTGCGAACTCCTACGAGCAGTACTTC
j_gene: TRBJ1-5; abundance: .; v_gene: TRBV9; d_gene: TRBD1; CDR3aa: CASSAGGGGQPQHF; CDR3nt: TGTGCCAGCAGCGCAGGGGGAGGAGGTCAGCCCCAGCATTTT
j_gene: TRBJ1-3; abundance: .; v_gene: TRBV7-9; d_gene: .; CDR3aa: CASSLGQISGNTIYF; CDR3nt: TGTGCCAGCAGCTTAGGACAAATCTCTGGAAACACCATATATTTT
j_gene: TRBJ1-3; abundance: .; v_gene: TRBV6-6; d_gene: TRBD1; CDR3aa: CASSRPGTGGSGNTIYF; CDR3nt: TGTGCCAGCAGTCGCCCGGGGACAGGGGGCTCTGGAAACACCATATATTTT
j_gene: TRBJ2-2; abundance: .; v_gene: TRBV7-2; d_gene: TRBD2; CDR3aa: CASSFSGGDTGELFF; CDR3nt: TGTGCCAGCAGCTTTAGCGGGGGAGATACCGGGGAGCTGTTTTTT
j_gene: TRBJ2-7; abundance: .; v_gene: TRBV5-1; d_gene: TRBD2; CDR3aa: CASSLGGGGPYEQYF; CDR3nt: TGCGCCAGCAGCTTGGGTGGCGGGGGGCCCTACGAGCAGTACTTC
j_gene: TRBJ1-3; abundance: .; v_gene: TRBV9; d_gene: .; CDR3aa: CASSPSRPGNTIYF; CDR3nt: TGTGCCAGCAGCCCCAGCCGGCCTGGAAACACCATATATTTT
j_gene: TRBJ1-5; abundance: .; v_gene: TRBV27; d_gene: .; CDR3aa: CASSLMRGTQPQHF; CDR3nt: TGTGCCAGCAGTTTAATGCGGGGCACTCAGCCCCAGCATTTT
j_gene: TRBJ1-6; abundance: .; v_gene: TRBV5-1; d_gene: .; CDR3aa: CASSLSGMRDSPLHF; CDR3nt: TGCGCCAGCAGCTTATCAGGGATGAGGGATTCACCCCTCCACTTT
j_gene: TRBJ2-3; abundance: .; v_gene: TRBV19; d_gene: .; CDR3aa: CASSMKLTSDTQYF; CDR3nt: TGTGCCAGTAGTATGAAACTAACGTCAGATACGCAGTATTTT
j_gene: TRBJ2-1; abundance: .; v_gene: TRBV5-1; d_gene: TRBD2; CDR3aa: CASSAGTSGRLEQFF; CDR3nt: TGCGCCAGCAGCGCCGGGACTAGCGGGAGGCTTGAGCAGTTCTTC
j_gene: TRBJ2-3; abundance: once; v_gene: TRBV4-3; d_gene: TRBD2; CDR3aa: CASSQDGRDTDTQYF; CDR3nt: TGCGCCAGCAGCCAAGACGGGAGGGACACAGATACGCAGTATTTT
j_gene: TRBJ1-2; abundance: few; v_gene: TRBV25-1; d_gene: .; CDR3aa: CASSGGYGYTF; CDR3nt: TGTGCCAGCAGTGGCGGCTATGGCTACACCTTC
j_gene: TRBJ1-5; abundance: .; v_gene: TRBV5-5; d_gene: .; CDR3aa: CASSFDSNQPQHF; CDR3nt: TGTGCCAGCAGCTTTGATAGCAATCAGCCCCAGCATTTT
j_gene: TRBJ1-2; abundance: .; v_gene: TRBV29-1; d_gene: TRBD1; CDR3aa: CSVDTGGYYGYTF; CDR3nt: TGCAGCGTTGATACAGGGGGATACTATGGCTACACCTTC
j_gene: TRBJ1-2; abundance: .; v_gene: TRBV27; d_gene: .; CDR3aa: CASSLSSPYYGYTF; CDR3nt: TGTGCCAGCAGTTTATCATCACCCTACTATGGCTACACCTTC
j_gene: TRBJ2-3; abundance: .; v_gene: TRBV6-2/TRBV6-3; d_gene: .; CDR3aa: CASSRGLSTDTQYF; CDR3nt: TGTGCCAGCAGTCGGGGCCTTAGCACAGATACGCAGTATTTT
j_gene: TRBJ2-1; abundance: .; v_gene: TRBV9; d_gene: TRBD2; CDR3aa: CASTLGFGEGNEQFF; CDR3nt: TGTGCCAGCACCTTGGGGTTTGGGGAGGGAAATGAGCAGTTCTTC